These 20 T cell receptor beta chains originate from one sample sequenced in a study of cytomegalovirus exposure and HLA in healthy donors. The study ran its PCR with 60 Vbeta and 13 Jbeta primers. Libraries were prepared by immunoSEQ multiplex PCR; TCRdb keeps only in-frame clonotypes and omits some of them. The table includes under 200,000 clones, around 80% detected once. Specimen: PBMCs. These receptors came from a young woman in good health and CMV-seropositive.

The chain couples TRBV7-6 to TRBJ2-7; 7 bases are a match to TRBD1. Germline V lookup: CDR1 SGHVS, CDR2 FNYEAQ. The CDR3 sequence is 15 residues long. V lost 0 bases to trimming and J lost 2 bases; unmatched junction nucleotides: 4. The CDR3 here is CASSLATGPPYEQYF. CDR3 DNA sequence: TGTGCCAGCAGCTTAGCGACAGGGCCCCCCTACGAGCAGTACTTC.

The V and J genes are TRBV25-1 and TRBJ2-5, with TRBD1 matching 7 bases. The CDR3 spans 16 residues. V was pared by 3 bases and J by 1 base, with 8 bases of the junction left unmatched. From germline, CDR1 is MGHDK and CDR2 SYGVNS. CDR3: CASSDGTDPFQETQYF. CDR3 in DNA: TGTGCCAGCAGTGATGGGACAGACCCTTTCCAAGAGACCCAGTACTTC.

This chain joins TRBV5-1 and TRBJ2-3; 13 bases align to TRBD2. Germline CDR1 is SGHRS and CDR2 is YFSETQ. CDR3 size: 15 residues. V lost 4 bases, J lost 9 bases, and 8 bases stayed unmatched. CDR3 loop: CASSPGLAGSETQYF. CDR3 sequence (DNA): TGCGCCAGCAGCCCGGGACTAGCGGGGAGTGAAACGCAGTATTTT.

The V and J genes are TRBV4-3 and TRBJ1-4; no reliable D call. The CDR3 is made up of 14 amino acids. V was shortened by 5 bases and J by 0 bases, with 7 bases between the two germline ends. CDR1 and CDR2 from the germline V gene are LGHNA and YSLEER. The CDR3 here is CASSFSATNEKLFF. Written as DNA, the CDR3 is TGCGCCAGCAGCTTCAGTGCAACTAATGAAAAACTGTTTTTT.

This clone showed up just a few times. The chain couples TRBV6-5 to TRBJ1-1; 7 bases map to TRBD1. V shed 2 bases, J shed 7 bases, and the junction held 4 bases outside the gene matches. Germline-derived CDR1 and CDR2 are MNHEY and SVGAGI. This CDR3 has 13 residues. The CDR3: CASSYRGPSEAFF. The CDR3 DNA follows: TGTGCCAGCAGTTACAGGGGGCCTAGTGAAGCTTTCTTT.

The chain is built from TRBV9 and TRBJ2-1, with 9 bases identical to TRBD2. The J segment lost 0 bases and the V segment lost 0 bases, leaving 7 bases of the junction unmatched. Germline V gene data show CDR1 as SGDLS and CDR2 as YYNGEE. This CDR3 has 18 amino acids. The CDR3 region is CASSVVRAGGLSYNEQFF. The CDR3 DNA follows: TGTGCCAGCAGCGTAGTTCGAGCGGGGGGCCTCTCCTACAATGAGCAGTTCTTC.

This chain uses TRBV18 with TRBJ1-5; TRBD1 might be the D (5 bases). Germline V gives CDR1 KGHSH, CDR2 LQKENI. V was cut by 1 base and J by 5 bases, with 6 bases left in between. CDR3 length: 13 amino acids. CDR3 sequence (DNA): TGTGCCAGCTCACCACAGGGGCATCAGCCCCAGCATTTT. Its protein product is CASSPQGHQPQHF.

This rearrangement joins TRBV6-5 to TRBJ1-1; D not certain. Germline assignment: CDR1 MNHEY and CDR2 SVGAGI. With 2 bases removed from V and 4 bases from J, the gap between germline ends came to 5 bases. This CDR3 region has 12 residues. This CDR3 reads CASSYSSTEAFF. DNA for the CDR3: TGTGCCAGCAGTTACAGCTCCACTGAAGCTTTCTTT.

This clone was picked up a small number of times. The V gene is TRBV18, the J gene TRBJ2-7; 11 bases line up with TRBD1. The CDR3 is 16 residues long. After removal of 4 bases from V and 2 bases from J, the junction contained 7 bases not matched to a gene. In germline, CDR1 is KGHSH, CDR2 LQKENI. In nucleotides, the CDR3 is TGTGCCAGCTCACTGTCCGGGACAGGGGGGCCCTACGAGCAGTACTTC. This encodes CASSLSGTGGPYEQYF.

The chain recombines TRBV10-3 with TRBJ2-5; 8 bases are shared with TRBD1. The length of the CDR3 is 15 residues. The germline V gene encodes CDR1 ENHRY and CDR2 SYGVKD. V shed 10 bases and J 5 bases; nucleotides not matched to a gene: 15. The CDR3 coding sequence is TGTGCCACCCAAATTACAGGGGGTCTAGGGGAGACCCAGTACTTC. Its translation: CATQITGGLGETQYF.

The J gene is TRBJ2-7, the V gene TRBV7-2; weak D call: TRBD2 (6 bases). The CDR3 extends over 14 amino acids. The ends were cut back, 0 bases at V and 6 bases at J, with 12 bases in the middle. Germline CDR1 is SGHTA and CDR2 is FQGNSA. The CDR3 here is CASSLANWGGEQYF. CDR3 DNA sequence: TGTGCCAGCAGCTTAGCGAATTGGGGAGGCGAGCAGTACTTC.

The gene calls are TRBV4-2 and TRBJ2-1; TRBD2 aligns across 13 bases. J lost 7 bases, V lost 0 bases, and 3 bases had no gene match. Germline values: CDR1 LGHNA, CDR2 YNFKEQ. This CDR3 region has 16 residues. The CDR3 here is CASSQDPTSGGNEQFF. CDR3 DNA sequence: TGTGCCAGCAGCCAAGATCCGACTAGCGGGGGGAATGAGCAGTTCTTC.

The rearrangement links TRBV29-1 to TRBJ2-5; weak D call: TRBD2 (5 bases). The CDR3 is made up of 12 amino acids. Trimming left V 4 bases short and J 7 bases short, with 13 bases between. CDR1 SQVTM and CDR2 ANQGSEA come from the germline V gene. In nucleotides, the CDR3 is TGCAGCGTTGGGGAGCACCGGGTGACCCAGTACTTC. The encoded protein is CSVGEHRVTQYF.

V is TRBV4-3 and J is TRBJ2-3; tentatively, D is TRBD2 (5 bases). CDR3 length equals 15 residues. The V and J ends lost 0 bases and 2 bases respectively, with 9 bases between them. CDR1 is LGHNA and CDR2 is YSLEER in the germline V gene. The CDR3 DNA is TGCGCCAGCAGCCAAGAAGCCCTAGCCACAGATACGCAGTATTTT. Translating it yields CASSQEALATDTQYF.

The table lists this clone with a few counts. The chain is built from TRBV10-3 and TRBJ2-5, with a tentative D call TRBD2 (5 bases). V was cut by 3 bases and J by 7 bases, with 15 bases left in between. Germline assignment: CDR1 ENHRY and CDR2 SYGVKD. The CDR3 sequence is 14 residues long. Written as DNA, the CDR3 is TGTGCCATCAGTGAAAGGTGGGAGAAGAGGACCCAGTACTTC. This translates into CAISERWEKRTQYF.

The V gene is TRBV7-8, the J gene TRBJ2-5; 11 nucleotides agree with TRBD1. The CDR3 is 16 amino acids. Trimming cost V 4 bases and J 0 bases; bases outside gene matches: 4. Looked up from germline, CDR1 is SGHVS and CDR2 is FQNEAQ. The CDR3 sequence is CASSYRDRGYQETQYF. CDR3 in DNA: TGTGCCAGCAGCTACCGGGACAGGGGGTACCAAGAGACCCAGTACTTC.

The chain uses TRBV9 and TRBJ2-3, with TRBD1 as a possible D gene (5 bases). Germline-derived CDR1 and CDR2 are SGDLS and YYNGEE. The ends were cut back, 4 bases at V and 2 bases at J, with 11 bases in the middle. This CDR3 has 14 amino acids. As DNA, the CDR3 is TGTGCCAGCAGCCCTAGGGGTATCACAGATACGCAGTATTTT. This codes for CASSPRGITDTQYF.

This sequence joins TRBV6-1 and TRBJ2-2; perhaps TRBD1 as D (6 bases). The CDR3 contains 13 residues. The ends were cut back, 8 bases at V and 7 bases at J, with 14 bases in the middle. CDR1 and CDR2 from the germline V gene are MNHNS and SASEGT. CDR3 DNA sequence: TGTGCCAGCCTACCAGGGGTTCACGGGGAGCTGTTTTTT. Protein product: CASLPGVHGELFF.

The rearrangement links TRBV6-1 to TRBJ2-7, with a possible D match to TRBD1 (6 bases). Germline loops: CDR1 MNHNS, CDR2 SASEGT. The length of the CDR3 is 13 residues. The germline V and J ends were trimmed by 8 bases and 4 bases, with 15 bases remaining between them. CDR3 amino acids: CASSASTGYEQYF. The CDR3 DNA reads as TGTGCCAGCTCAGCCTCGACAGGTTACGAGCAGTACTTC.

CDR3: CASSLGLAGGHDEQFF. CDR3 sequence (DNA): TGTGCCAGCAGCTTGGGACTAGCGGGGGGGCATGATGAGCAGTTCTTC. The gene calls are TRBV5-4 and TRBJ2-1, with 14 nucleotides matching TRBD2. This CDR3 spans 16 amino acids. CDR1 and CDR2 (germline): SGHNT, YYREEE (reference sequence). V was clipped by 0 bases and J by 8 bases; unmatched bases: 4. The entire variable domain, with the rest obtained from reference TRBV5-4 and TRBJ2-1, is as follows: ETGVTQSPTHLIKTRGQQVTLRCSSQSGHNTVSWYQQALGQGPQFIFQYYREEENGRGNFPPRFSGLQFPNYSSELNVNALELDDSALYLCASSLGLAGGHDEQFFGPGTRLTVL.